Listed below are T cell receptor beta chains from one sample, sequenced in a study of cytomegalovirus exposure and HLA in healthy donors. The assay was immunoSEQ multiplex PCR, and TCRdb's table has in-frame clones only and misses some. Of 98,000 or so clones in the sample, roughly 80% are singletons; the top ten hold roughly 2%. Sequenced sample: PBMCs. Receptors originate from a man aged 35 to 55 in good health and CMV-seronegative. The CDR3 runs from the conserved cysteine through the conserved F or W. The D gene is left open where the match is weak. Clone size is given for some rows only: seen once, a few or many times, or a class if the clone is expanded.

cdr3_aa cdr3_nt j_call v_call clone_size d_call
CASSLSQGKGSPLHF TGTGCCAGCAGTTTAAGTCAGGGGAAGGGTTCACCCCTCCACTTT TRBJ1-6 TRBV28 - -
CASTDRASGNTDTQYF TGTGCCAGCACGGATCGGGCTAGCGGGAACACAGATACGCAGTATTTT TRBJ2-3 TRBV9 - TRBD2
CASSSVKNNQPQHF TGTGCCAGCAGCTCAGTAAAGAACAATCAGCCCCAGCATTTT TRBJ1-5 TRBV2 - -
CASSITGGDKTEAFF TGTGCCAGTAGTATTACAGGGGGCGATAAAACTGAAGCTTTCTTT TRBJ1-1 TRBV19 - TRBD1
CASSVRTGGYNEQFF TGTGCCAGCAGCGTACGGACAGGGGGCTACAATGAGCAGTTCTTC TRBJ2-1 TRBV9 - TRBD1
CASSAGLADTDTQYF TGTGCCAGCAGTGCTGGTTTAGCGGACACAGATACGCAGTATTTT TRBJ2-3 TRBV9 - -
CASSATLGLPDTEAFF TGTGCCAGCAGTGCAACGTTAGGACTTCCGGACACTGAAGCTTTCTTT TRBJ1-1 TRBV6-1 - -
CASSDVRGAYGYTF TGTGCCAGCAGCGACGTTCGGGGGGCCTATGGCTACACCTTC TRBJ1-2 TRBV9 - -
CASSRTSGNKSQYF TGTGCCAGCAGTCGGACTAGCGGGAATAAGTCCCAGTACTTC TRBJ2-5 TRBV28 few TRBD2
CSVGERRYTQYF TGCAGCGTTGGAGAGAGGCGGTATACGCAGTATTTT TRBJ2-3 TRBV29-1 - -
CASRLRTGLSETQYF TGTGCCAGCAGACTTAGGACAGGGTTGTCAGAGACCCAGTACTTC TRBJ2-5 TRBV2 - TRBD1
CASSVGAGGFTDTQYF TGTGCCAGCAGCGTAGGAGCGGGGGGTTTCACAGATACGCAGTATTTT TRBJ2-3 TRBV9 - TRBD2
CSSSFQVFLDTGELFF TGTTCCAGCAGCTTCCAGGTTTTTCTGGACACCGGGGAGCTGTTTTTT TRBJ2-2 TRBV7-9 - -
CASSGGTSGKYEQYF TGTGCCAGCAGCGGAGGGACTAGCGGGAAGTACGAGCAGTACTTC TRBJ2-7 TRBV9 - TRBD2
CASSQERREAEAFF TGTGCCAGCAGCCAGGAACGGAGGGAGGCTGAAGCTTTCTTT TRBJ1-1 TRBV5-4 - -
CAISETSTDTQYF TGTGCCATCAGTGAAACTAGCACAGATACGCAGTATTTT TRBJ2-3 TRBV10-3 - -
CASSTPQGQLNYGYTF TGTGCCAGCAGTACACCCCAGGGACAGCTTAACTATGGCTACACCTTC TRBJ1-2 TRBV6-6 - TRBD1
CASSVEASGGALNEQFF TGTGCCAGCAGCGTAGAGGCTAGCGGGGGGGCTTTGAATGAGCAGTTCTTC TRBJ2-1 TRBV9 - TRBD2
CASSQDGGNPYEQYF TGCGCCAGCAGCCAAGATGGAGGAAATCCCTACGAGCAGTACTTC TRBJ2-7 TRBV4-1 - -
CASSLELAGRETQYF TGTGCCAGCAGCTTAGAACTAGCGGGGAGGGAGACCCAGTACTTC TRBJ2-5 TRBV11-2 - TRBD2
CASSPPHRSGELFF TGTGCCAGCTCACCACCGCACCGGAGCGGGGAGCTGTTTTTT TRBJ2-2 TRBV18 - -
CASSVRGAGEAFF TGTGCCAGCAGCGTCCGGGGGGCTGGTGAAGCTTTCTTT TRBJ1-1 TRBV9 - -
CASSQDPDAEGANIQYF TGCGCCAGCAGCCAGGATCCGGACGCGGAGGGGGCAAACATTCAGTACTTC TRBJ2-4 TRBV4-3 - -
CASSVEGAAAEAFF TGTGCCAGCAGCGTAGAAGGAGCAGCCGCTGAAGCTTTCTTT TRBJ1-1 TRBV9 - -